Listed below are T cell receptor beta chains from one sample, sequenced in a study of blood T cells in healthy people across ages. TCRdb redid the calling of the 5' RACE reads with MiXCR, one entry per CDR3 protein. This table has some 690,000 distinct CDR3 sequences, about a fifth appearing once. Material for sequencing was blood. These receptors all stem from a man between 65 and 85 years old in good health. Each CDR3 is given with its conserved first and last residue. D genes are given only for firm matches. Clone size, where shown, is once, few, many, or a class for clones that have expanded.

J gene: TRBJ1-5
clone size: .
D gene: .
V gene: TRBV11-1
CDR3 protein: CASSRGGNNQPQHF
CDR3 DNA: TGTGCCAGCAGCCGGGGCGGGAATAATCAGCCCCAGCATTTT

J gene: TRBJ2-3
clone size: few
D gene: .
V gene: TRBV5-1
CDR3 protein: CASSASGDSTDTQYF
CDR3 DNA: TGCGCCAGCAGCGCCTCAGGTGATAGCACAGATACGCAGTATTTT

J gene: TRBJ1-3
clone size: few
D gene: .
V gene: TRBV19
CDR3 protein: CASSISVGNTIYF
CDR3 DNA: TGTGCCAGTAGTATTTCTGTGGGAAACACCATATATTTT

J gene: TRBJ2-1
clone size: .
D gene: .
V gene: TRBV30
CDR3 protein: CAWSVLGAENYNEQFF
CDR3 DNA: TGTGCCTGGAGTGTACTTGGGGCCGAAAACTACAATGAGCAGTTCTTC

J gene: TRBJ1-2
clone size: few
D gene: .
V gene: TRBV29-1
CDR3 protein: CSVEDLGRVSRNYGYTF
CDR3 DNA: TGCAGCGTTGAAGATCTGGGCCGGGTCTCCCGTAACTATGGCTACACCTTC

J gene: TRBJ2-6
clone size: .
D gene: .
V gene: TRBV20-1
CDR3 protein: CSARDLIAGANVLTF
CDR3 DNA: TGCAGTGCTAGAGACCTCATAGCTGGGGCCAACGTCCTGACTTTC

J gene: TRBJ2-2
clone size: few
D gene: .
V gene: TRBV3-1
CDR3 protein: CASSRGANTGELFF
CDR3 DNA: TGTGCCAGCAGTCGAGGGGCGAACACCGGGGAGCTGTTTTTT

J gene: TRBJ2-5
clone size: few
D gene: .
V gene: TRBV12-3/TRBV12-4
CDR3 protein: CASSQSETQYF
CDR3 DNA: TGTGCCAGCAGTCAATCAGAGACCCAGTACTTC

J gene: TRBJ2-5
clone size: few
D gene: .
V gene: TRBV7-2
CDR3 protein: CASTHQGETQYF
CDR3 DNA: TGTGCCAGCACCCATCAGGGAGAGACCCAGTACTTC

J gene: TRBJ2-5
clone size: many
D gene: TRBD1
V gene: TRBV2
CDR3 protein: CASSEGTGGRRIQTQYF
CDR3 DNA: TGTGCCAGCAGTGAAGGGACAGGGGGCCGGCGGATTCAGACCCAGTACTTC

J gene: TRBJ2-5
clone size: .
D gene: TRBD2
V gene: TRBV11-2
CDR3 protein: CASSGGTSGRGETQYF
CDR3 DNA: TGTGCCAGCAGCGGTGGGACTAGCGGGAGAGGGGAGACCCAGTACTTC

J gene: TRBJ2-1
clone size: few
D gene: .
V gene: TRBV24-1
CDR3 protein: CATGDSTGRDYNEQFF
CDR3 DNA: TGTGCCACCGGAGACTCTACAGGGCGTGACTACAATGAGCAGTTCTTC

J gene: TRBJ2-3
clone size: .
D gene: TRBD2
V gene: TRBV6-2/TRBV6-3
CDR3 protein: CASSAISGSTDTQYF
CDR3 DNA: TGTGCCAGCAGTGCTATTAGCGGGAGCACAGATACGCAGTATTTT

J gene: TRBJ1-1
clone size: many
D gene: .
V gene: TRBV29-1
CDR3 protein: CSVEGLTTEAFF
CDR3 DNA: TGCAGCGTTGAAGGGTTGACCACTGAAGCTTTCTTT

J gene: TRBJ2-1
clone size: .
D gene: TRBD1
V gene: TRBV7-9
CDR3 protein: CASSERQGNEQFF
CDR3 DNA: TGTGCCAGCAGCGAAAGACAGGGGAATGAGCAGTTCTTC

J gene: TRBJ1-4
clone size: .
D gene: .
V gene: TRBV27
CDR3 protein: CASSFRGEKLFF
CDR3 DNA: TGTGCCAGCAGTTTTCGGGGAGAAAAACTGTTTTTT

J gene: TRBJ2-5
clone size: few
D gene: .
V gene: TRBV6-6
CDR3 protein: CASSYSKQGGETQYF
CDR3 DNA: TGTGCCAGCAGTTACTCGAAACAGGGCGGAGAGACCCAGTACTTC

J gene: TRBJ1-4
clone size: few
D gene: .
V gene: TRBV3-1
CDR3 protein: CASSPWTFEKLFF
CDR3 DNA: TGTGCCAGCAGCCCCTGGACGTTTGAAAAACTGTTTTTT

J gene: TRBJ2-1
clone size: .
D gene: TRBD2
V gene: TRBV29-1
CDR3 protein: CSVERLAGNEQFF
CDR3 DNA: TGCAGCGTTGAGAGATTAGCGGGGAATGAGCAGTTCTTC

J gene: TRBJ1-5
clone size: .
D gene: .
V gene: TRBV28
CDR3 protein: CASSFLPRNQPQHF
CDR3 DNA: TGTGCCAGCAGTTTTCTCCCCCGCAATCAGCCCCAGCATTTT

J gene: TRBJ2-1
clone size: few
D gene: TRBD2
V gene: TRBV5-1
CDR3 protein: CASSTGLAGGSYNEQFF
CDR3 DNA: TGCGCCAGCAGCACCGGACTAGCGGGAGGATCCTACAATGAGCAGTTCTTC

J gene: TRBJ2-3
clone size: few
D gene: TRBD2
V gene: TRBV6-1
CDR3 protein: CASHTSGGTDTQYF
CDR3 DNA: TGTGCCAGCCACACTAGCGGGGGAACAGATACGCAGTATTTT